This T cell receptor beta chain was recorded in a study of cytomegalovirus exposure and HLA in healthy donors. As for the study in general: The use of the same platform for the 95 to 150 validation repertoires and the 600 to 700 first-cohort repertoires was reported by a later analysis.

Findings and caveats of the study: Cytomegalovirus-associated status was assigned to about 150 TCR beta chains. Specificity of three CMV-associated chains for CMV antigens was verified in vitro. Most observed TCR sequences were rare, whereas some public TCRs were detected in many donors.

V lost 5 bases to trimming and J lost 5 bases, with 13 bases between them. The CDR3 loop spans 14 amino acids. CDR1 and CDR2 from the germline V gene are MNHEY and SVGAGI. As concerns this clone: Antigen specificity is unknown.

Assay used: immunoSEQ multiplex PCR; TCRdb lists only in-frame clones, some missing. This table has roughly 330,000 clones, approximately 86% appearing once. The TCR sequence derives from a woman aged 25-40 years in good health and CMV-seropositive. Input material: PBMCs. The chain links TRBV6-5 to TRBJ1-5; D possibly corresponds to TRBD1 (6 bases). DNA of the CDR3: TGTGCCAGCAGTCCCGCAGGGGTGCATCAGCCCCAGCATTTT. Protein sequence: CASSPAGVHQPQHF.